This TCR beta chain originates from a study of blood T cell repertoires in COVID-19. Study as a whole: Specimens from acute and convalescent COVID-19 originated in the United States, Italy and Spain. PBMCs, B-cell-depleted T cells, or T cells provided the cDNA or gDNA that made up the material.

Germline V gene lookup returns CDR1 SEHNR and CDR2 FQNEAQ (reference sequence). The V and J ends lost 0 bases and 1 base respectively, with 13 bases between them. There are 16 residues in the CDR3. In the original processing: Scientists estimated how many nucleated cells there were by amplifying reference gene primers. Sequenced by immunoSEQ multiplex PCR; TCRdb stores in-frame clones only, minus some. That table supplies the V and J calls and clone size; D and trimming were determined from the DNA. Of over 200,000 clones detected, approximately 90% appear once; the ten largest clones hold just under 1%. This clone has a single count.

The receptor comes from a woman aged 40 to 55 who had recovered from COVID-19. The material sequenced was peripheral blood. This chain joins TRBV7-9 and TRBJ2-7; D not certain. The CDR3 nucleotides read TGTGCCAGCAGCTTAGCGGGCCATTCCGGTTCCTACGAGCAGTACTTC. Translated, it gives CASSLAGHSGSYEQYF.